This T cell receptor beta chain comes out of a study of T-cell memory formation after mild COVID-19 (dated by TCRdb to about 2021). Some background on the complete study: Most TCR sequence clusters were specific to one of the two donors. T-cell clones expanding and contracting after mild COVID-19 in a couple of donors were tracked by longitudinal TCRalpha and TCRbeta repertoire sequencing. Two young, previously healthy adult volunteers made up the cohort, one male and one female.

Results the study describes overall, beyond this receptor: Balanced CD4/CD8 phenotypes were observed for clones contracting from day 15 to 85, whereas a bias towards CD4+ was observed for a second wave of clones expanding from day 15 to 37. Only two mild cases were covered in the study, and larger cohorts including severe cases with pre-infection samples were considered necessary. Contracting CD4+ clones were found mainly in CM and EM memory subsets, while CD8+ clones were enriched in EMRA. SARS-CoV-2 specificity of the second-wave clones peaking on day 37 was not confirmed. Some responding clones were found in pre-infection memory, which suggests that pre-existing cross-reactive memory T cells took part in the SARS-CoV-2 response.

Ficoll-Paque density gradient centrifugation was the method used to isolate PBMCs. The sequencer was an Illumina NovaSeq 6000. Using 5'RACE with constant-segment primers, TCRalpha and TCRbeta cDNA libraries were constructed, with sample barcodes and unique molecular identifiers added in the process. RNA was extracted from every sample with Trizol reagent. The libraries were amplified in two PCR steps, and the second step added a second sample barcode and Illumina TruSeq adapters. Libraries were sequenced on an Illumina NovaSeq with 2 x 150 bp paired-end reads. Per the original workflow: Demultiplexing of reads and collapsing into UMI-guided consensus sequences were performed with migec v1.2.7. Using mixcr v2.1.11, the UMI consensuses were aligned to TRA and TRB V and J templates and assembled into clonotypes. A clonotype was counted as expanded or contracted only if both edgeR and NoisET called the change significant, with noise models trained on biological replicates. For edgeR calls, the thresholds were a false discovery rate-adjusted p below 0.01 and a log2 fold-change of 1. As an exploratory analysis of dynamics, max-normalized trajectories of the 1000 most abundant clonotypes were examined by PCA with hierarchical clustering. Separately sequenced CD4+ and CD8+ repertoires were used to assign the CD4 or CD8 phenotype of responding clones. The raw public data were reprocessed by TCRdb itself: fastp quality trimming at Q25, MiXCR clonotype calling, in-frame beta chains only. Every distinct CDR3 protein forms one entry, paired with its most common genes and DNA. None of the V and J calls come from the authors' own analysis; TCRdb made them. Across this sample there are roughly 120,000 distinct CDR3 sequences, with 15% to 20% seen only once. The ten biggest clones cover more than 11% of the sample.

CDR1 SQVTM and CDR2 ANQGSEA are derived from the germline V gene. The CDR3 measures 14 amino acids from cysteine to phenylalanine. The sequence is cut down to CDR3 DNA, 42 bases in frame from base 1. V is pruned by 7 bases and J by 4 bases, leaving 9 bases of the junction without a gene match. Points on this clonotype: Its recognized antigen is unknown. Per-base quality was not reported, and no clone a single base away is much larger than it.

Sequenced sample: PBMCs or a T cell subset sorted from them (not recorded which). The chain uses TRBV29-1 and TRBJ2-5, with 10 bases matching TRBD1. The TCR was taken from an adult woman who had mild COVID-19 (a few samples of this study predate the infection). The sample titles of this study are shuffled in the database, so cell type and time point are left out; the donor was told from shared clones. The DNA reads as follows: TGCAGCGCCGTAGGGACAGGGGTAGGAGAGACCCAGTACTTC. This translates into CSAVGTGVGETQYF.